The 22 T cell receptor beta chains below all came from one sample that was sequenced in a study of breast tumors, draining lymph nodes, adjacent tissues. TCRdb used MiXCR to reprocess the multiplex PCR reads, holding one entry per CDR3 protein. This table has about 32,000 distinct CDR3 sequences, around a third appearing once. The sequencing sample was made of breast tumor tissue. Source of these receptors: a female donor with breast cancer. Some clones in this sample may be carry-over from other donors' samples.

The genes are TRBV18 and TRBJ2-7; TRBD1 matches 9 bases. The trim removed 2 bases at V and 4 bases at J, leaving 9 bases unmatched. The germline gives CDR1 KGHSH, CDR2 LQKENI. CDR3 length: 16 residues. Written as DNA, the CDR3 is TGTGCCAGCTCACCAACCGCCGGGACAGGGTTTTACGAGCAGTACTTC. Translating gives CASSPTAGTGFYEQYF.

This chain uses TRBV5-1 with TRBJ1-2; possible D gene TRBD1, 6 bases. The germline V gene has CDR1 SGHRS and CDR2 YFSETQ. This CDR3 region has 16 residues. V lost 3 bases and J 4 bases, leaving 19 bases between the germline ends. The CDR3 bases are TGCGCCAGCAGCTACACCGGGGGCCAGGGTGCCTATGGCTACACCTTC. Translating gives CASSYTGGQGAYGYTF.

This clonotype was seen at least ten times. The rearrangement joins TRBV5-8 to TRBJ1-6; 8 bases fit TRBD1. V shed 4 bases, J shed 0 bases, and the junction held 12 bases outside the gene matches. CDR3 length: 19 amino acids. Germline CDR1 is SGHTS and CDR2 is YDEGEE. In nucleotides, the CDR3 is TGTGCCAGCAGCCAAGACAGGGGTTACGGAAGCTCCTATAATTCACCCCTCCACTTT. Translating gives CASSQDRGYGSSYNSPLHF.

V and J are TRBV7-2 and TRBJ2-3; 8 bases match TRBD1. The J call may be incorrect, as the DNA end agrees better with TRBJ2-5. Germline CDR1 reads SGHTA; CDR2 reads FQGNSA. The CDR3 covers 17 residues. As DNA, the CDR3 is TGTGCCAGCAGCCCCACTCCCTTTGGGACAGGAGCGAGGACCCAGTACTTC. Translating gives CASSPTPFGTGARTQYF.

This clonotype was seen many times. The chain employs TRBV24-1 and TRBJ2-7, with 7 bases aligning to TRBD2. Losses at the gene ends were 5 bases for V and 1 base for J; bases not matched to a gene: 4. Germline-derived CDR1 and CDR2 are KGHDR and SFDVKD. There are 14 residues in the CDR3. The DNA for the CDR3 is TGTGCCACCAGTGCCACGGGAGGTTCCTACGAGCAGTACTTC. This translates into CATSATGGSYEQYF.

In its sample, this clonotype was seen many times. CDR3 in amino acids: CASSLLAGGYQETQYF. The CDR3 DNA reads as TGTGCCAGCAGCTTGCTAGCGGGAGGGTACCAAGAGACCCAGTACTTC. V is TRBV7-8 and J is TRBJ2-5; 12 bases map to TRBD2. The germline gives CDR1 SGHVS, CDR2 FQNEAQ. The CDR3 is 16 amino acids. V shed 3 bases, J shed 0 bases, and the junction held 2 bases outside the gene matches.

The chain uses TRBV15 and TRBJ1-3; the D gene is possibly TRBD1 (5 bases). V dropped 1 base and J dropped 4 bases, with 14 bases sitting between them. This CDR3 is 16 amino acids long. Germline V lookup: CDR1 LNHNV, CDR2 YYDKDF (reference sequence). The CDR3 here is CATSRVFPGQGNTIYF. CDR3 coding DNA: TGTGCCACCAGCAGAGTTTTTCCGGGGCAAGGAAACACCATATATTTT.

The sample holds many counts of this clonotype. The V call is TRBV6-5, the J call TRBJ2-1; 12 bases line up with TRBD2. V shed 6 bases and J 7 bases; nucleotides not matched to a gene: 7. Germline-derived CDR1 and CDR2 are MNHEY and SVGAGI. This CDR3 spans 15 amino acids. CDR3 sequence (DNA): TGTGCCAGCAGCCCTAGCGGGAGGGCCGTGAATGAGCAGTTCTTC. This encodes CASSPSGRAVNEQFF.

Notes on this clonotype: A much larger clone is a single base away; this may be a read error. V usage is TRBV7-9 and J usage is TRBJ2-1; 9 bases map to TRBD1. Germline CDR1 reads SEHNR; CDR2 reads FQNEAQ (reference sequence). The CDR3 sequence is 15 residues long. The CDR3: CASSLSGTGFNERFF. In DNA form, the CDR3 reads TGTGCCAGCAGCCTCTCCGGGACAGGGTTTAATGAGCGGTTCTTC.

V gene TRBV20-1 combines with J gene TRBJ2-3; TRBD2 might be the D (5 bases). Per the germline V gene, CDR1 is DFQATT and CDR2 is SNEGSKA (reference sequence). Trimming pared 6 bases from V and 7 bases from J, leaving 14 bases between. The CDR3 has 12 residues. In nucleotides, the CDR3 is TGCAGTGCCCCGGACTCCTTCCATACGCAGTATTTT. It yields the protein CSAPDSFHTQYF.

This chain connects TRBV7-2 to TRBJ2-5, with D perhaps given as TRBD1 or TRBD2 (5 bases each). V was pared by 5 bases and J by 9 bases, with 25 bases between. The CDR3 has 16 residues. The germline CDR1 and CDR2 sequences are SGHTA and FQGNSA. The CDR3 loop reads CASSPVPLGSQGAQYF. The DNA for the CDR3 is TGTGCCAGCAGCCCGGTTCCTTTGGGGAGCCAAGGGGCCCAGTACTTC.

This clonotype came up many times. The chain recombines TRBV29-1 with TRBJ2-1; D may be TRBD1 or TRBD2 (7 bases each). CDR1 and CDR2 (germline): SQVTM, ANQGSEA. With 4 bases removed from V and 6 bases from J, the gap between germline ends came to 13 bases. The CDR3 is made up of 13 amino acids. The CDR3 nucleotides read TGCAGCGTTGTCACAGGGGAGGGCAATGAGCAGTTCTTC. Residues: CSVVTGEGNEQFF.

This clonotype came up many times. The V and J genes are TRBV5-4 and TRBJ2-1; D perhaps matches TRBD1 (6 bases). The CDR3 contains 16 residues. From germline, CDR1 is SGHNT and CDR2 YYREEE (reference sequence). Trimming left V 4 bases short and J 2 bases short, with 16 bases between. The CDR3 coding sequence is TGTGCCAGCAGCCCCCGGGCCGGACAGACCTACAATGAGCAGTTCTTC. Its translation: CASSPRAGQTYNEQFF.

Ten or more counts support this clonotype. V usage is TRBV14 and J usage is TRBJ2-1, with D perhaps matching TRBD1 or TRBD2 (5 bases each). Germline V lookup: CDR1 SGHDN, CDR2 FVKESK. The CDR3 is made up of 15 amino acids. V lost 4 bases to trimming and J lost 9 bases, with 19 bases between them. The CDR3 region has the DNA TGTGCCAGCAGCCGCTTCGAGGGGCTACTTAGTGAGCAGTTCTTC. Its translation is CASSRFEGLLSEQFF.

This clonotype has ten or more counts. The chain links TRBV7-3 to TRBJ2-2, with D tentatively TRBD2 (6 bases). This CDR3 has 15 amino acids. Trimming shortened V by 4 bases and J by 4 bases, and 13 bases separated the two germline ends. CDR1 SGHTA and CDR2 FQGTGA come from the germline V gene. The CDR3, as DNA: TGTGCCAGCAGCTCGGGGGAGGCTGGCACCGGGGAGCTGTTTTTT. This codes for CASSSGEAGTGELFF.

This clonotype was detected many times. The chain recombines TRBV10-3 with TRBJ1-6, with D possibly matching TRBD1 (5 bases). In germline, CDR1 is ENHRY, CDR2 SYGVKD. V lost 3 bases and J lost 7, with 10 bases in between. This CDR3 spans 14 amino acids. CDR3 sequence (DNA): TGTGCCATCAGTGACATGACAGTGAATTCACCCCTCCACTTT. Residues: CAISDMTVNSPLHF.

This clonotype was detected a few times. V and J are TRBV19 and TRBJ1-5, with D maybe TRBD1 (5 bases). The CDR3 is 15 amino acids. Germline V gene data show CDR1 as LNHDA and CDR2 as SQIVND (reference sequence). Trimming removed 2 bases at V and 3 bases at J, with 11 bases between. Here the CDR3 DNA reads TGTGCCAGTAGTATATTTGCAGGGCCCAATCAGCCCCAGCATTTT. This encodes CASSIFAGPNQPQHF.

This clonotype was seen a handful of times. The chain employs TRBV12-3 or TRBV12-4 and TRBJ2-1; 14 nucleotides line up with TRBD2. The ends lost 5 bases at V and 8 bases at J; junction bases unmatched: 20. This CDR3 spans 20 amino acids. CDR3 protein: CASSPSQPGLAGESGDEQFF. For the CDR3, the DNA is TGTGCCAGCAGTCCTAGCCAACCGGGACTAGCGGGAGAGTCGGGGGATGAGCAGTTCTTC.

This clonotype showed up many times. The chain links TRBV6-2 or TRBV6-3 to TRBJ2-1, with 15 positions matching TRBD2. The J segment lost 9 bases and the V segment lost 0 bases, leaving 3 bases of the junction unmatched. This CDR3 is built from 16 residues. The germline V gene encodes CDR1 MNHEY and CDR2 SVGEGT. Written as DNA, the CDR3 is TGTGCCAGCAGTTACTCTGGGACTAGCGGGAGGAGTGAGCAGTTCTTC. The encoded protein is CASSYSGTSGRSEQFF.

This clonotype has only a few counts. The CDR3 is CASTAGTSGAGELFF. The CDR3 DNA reads TGTGCCAGCACTGCCGGGACTAGCGGTGCCGGGGAGCTGTTTTTT. The genes are TRBV6-1 and TRBJ2-2, with TRBD2 identical over 11 bases. In germline, CDR1 is MNHNS, CDR2 SASEGT. With 7 bases clipped from V and 6 bases from J, the junction kept 7 bases outside the gene matches. The CDR3 totals 15 residues.

The chain combines TRBV6-1 with TRBJ2-3, with D perhaps matching TRBD1 (6 bases). There are 18 residues in the CDR3. The ends were cut back, 1 base at V and 0 bases at J, with 17 bases in the middle. Germline V gene sequence: CDR1 MNHNS, CDR2 SASEGT. CDR3 in amino acids: CASSEVVGALRSTDTQYF. Written as DNA, the CDR3 is TGTGCCAGCAGTGAAGTTGTGGGGGCGCTTCGGAGCACAGATACGCAGTATTTT.

As for this clonotype: One base away lies a much larger clone, so this may be a sequencing read error. This chain joins TRBV19 and TRBJ1-2, with 7 nucleotides matching TRBD1. CDR1 is LNHDA and CDR2 is SQIVND in the germline V gene (reference sequence). The CDR3 has 15 amino acids. The CDR3 DNA follows: TGTGCCTGTAGATTTACCGGGACAGATAACTATGGCTACACCTTC. Its protein is CACRFTGTDNYGYTF. The entire variable domain, with the rest obtained from reference TRBV19 and TRBJ1-2, is as follows: DGGITQSPKYLFRKEGQNVTLSCEQNLNHDAMYWYRQDPGQGLRLIYYSQIVNDFQKGDIAEGYSVSREKKESFPLTVTSAQKNPTAFYLCACRFTGTDNYGYTFGSGTRLTVV.